One T cell receptor (beta chain) is described in this entry. The sample originates from a study of shared T cell receptors in the human thymus. Assay used: immunoSEQ multiplex PCR; TCRdb lists only in-frame clones, some missing. The sample holds hundreds of thousands of clones; more than 75% are singletons and the top ten take roughly 0.013%. The V gene lost 2 bases and the J gene lost 0 bases, with 11 bases spanning the gap. CDR3 length equals 15 residues. The germline V gene has CDR1 MNHNS and CDR2 SASEGT. This sample was shared with a second study, whose subject was human thymus T cells. That source reports: Serving as donors were healthy Finnish infants, each of whom was having open corrective surgery for congenital heart defects. Thymic repertoires of unrelated individuals were reported in related research to overlap highly.

The chain employs TRBV6-1 and TRBJ2-7, with D hard to call. This clonotype originated in a boy younger than two with a congenital heart defect. Sequencing was done on a sample of thymocytes. The CDR3 sequence is CASSETVVDSYEQYF. CDR3 DNA: TGTGCCAGCAGTGAAACCGTCGTAGACTCCTACGAGCAGTACTTC.